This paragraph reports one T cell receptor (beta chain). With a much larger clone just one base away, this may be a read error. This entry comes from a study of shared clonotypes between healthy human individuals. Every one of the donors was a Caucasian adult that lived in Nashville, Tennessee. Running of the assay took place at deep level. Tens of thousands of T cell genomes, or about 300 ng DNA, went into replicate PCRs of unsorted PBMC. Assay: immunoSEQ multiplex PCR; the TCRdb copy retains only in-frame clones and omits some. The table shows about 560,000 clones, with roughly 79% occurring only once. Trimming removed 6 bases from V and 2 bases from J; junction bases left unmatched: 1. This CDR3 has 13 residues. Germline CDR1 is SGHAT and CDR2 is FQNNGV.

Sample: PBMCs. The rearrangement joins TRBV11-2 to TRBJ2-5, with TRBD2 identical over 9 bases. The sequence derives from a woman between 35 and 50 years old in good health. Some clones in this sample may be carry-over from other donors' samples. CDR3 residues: CASRLAGQETQYF. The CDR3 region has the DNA TGTGCCAGCAGGCTAGCGGGACAAGAGACCCAGTACTTC.